This T cell receptor (beta chain) emerged from a study of blood T cells in healthy people across ages. In its sample, this clonotype was seen a few times. Its antigen is as yet unknown. J lost 3 bases, V lost 2 bases, and 6 bases had no gene match. CDR1 is DFQATT, CDR2 SNEGSKA, per germline (reference sequence). The CDR3 runs to 15 residues. Whole-study findings and limits: Because donor CMV status was unknown, expanded clonotype changes were possibly confounded. Per million T cells, the diversity of TCR beta decreased roughly linearly as age advanced. The diversity estimates, figures obtained from one million T cells, were considered underestimates.

A second PCR, run for about 7 to 11 cycles, used a sample-barcoded 5' primer plus a J-beta primer mix. TCRdb used MiXCR to reprocess the 5' RACE reads, holding one entry per CDR3 protein. The sample gives under 2 million distinct CDR3 sequences, roughly 32% of which show up once; 10% to 12% is in the top ten. This clonotype was sampled from a woman aged 30 to 39 in good health. This chain uses TRBV20-1 with TRBJ2-3; TRBD2 matches at 9 bases. Sample: blood. CDR3: CSARRLAELTDTQYF. In DNA form, the CDR3 reads TGCAGTGCTAGAAGACTAGCGGAACTTACAGATACGCAGTATTTT.